A single T cell receptor beta chain is shown here with its context. No antigen is known for it. This entry belongs to a study of blood T cells in healthy people across ages. Together with a sample-barcoded 5' primer, a J-beta primer mix was included in a second PCR lasting about 6 to 11 cycles. TCRdb reprocessed the 5' RACE reads with MiXCR, giving one entry per CDR3 protein. The table shows about 1,500,000 distinct CDR3 sequences, with 35% to 45% occurring only once. General study findings and limits: Both higher diversity and more naive CD4+ cells marked long-lived donors when set against aged donors. For the donors, CMV status was unknown and possibly confounded expanded clonotype changes. The fall in TCR beta diversity per million T cells was roughly linear with age.

The CDR3 is made up of 14 amino acids. Germline values: CDR1 LGHNT, CDR2 FRNRAP. Between the trimmed V and J ends, which lost 0 bases and 8 bases, there was a span of 11 bases. The source of this sequence is a woman aged 18-29 years in good health. The V and J genes are TRBV12-5 and TRBJ2-1, with a possible D match to TRBD2 (6 bases). Sequenced input: blood. The CDR3 loop reads CASGLVGGIDEQFF. DNA for the CDR3: TGTGCTAGTGGTTTGGTGGGCGGGATCGATGAGCAGTTCTTC.